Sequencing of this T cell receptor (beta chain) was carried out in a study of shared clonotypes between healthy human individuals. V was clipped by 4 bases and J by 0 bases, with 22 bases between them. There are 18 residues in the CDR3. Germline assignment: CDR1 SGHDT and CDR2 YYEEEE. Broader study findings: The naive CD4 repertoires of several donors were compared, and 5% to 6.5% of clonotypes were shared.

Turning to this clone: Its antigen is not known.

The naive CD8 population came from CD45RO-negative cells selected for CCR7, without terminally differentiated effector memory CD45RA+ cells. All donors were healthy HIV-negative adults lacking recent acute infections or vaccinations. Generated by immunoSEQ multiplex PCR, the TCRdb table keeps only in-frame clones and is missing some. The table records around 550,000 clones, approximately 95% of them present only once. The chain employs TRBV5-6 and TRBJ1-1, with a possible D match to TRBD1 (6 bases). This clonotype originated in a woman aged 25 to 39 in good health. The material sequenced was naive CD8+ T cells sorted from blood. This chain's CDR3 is CASSEKQGLNYLNTEAFF. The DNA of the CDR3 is TGTGCCAGCAGCGAAAAACAGGGTCTTAATTACTTGAACACTGAAGCTTTCTTT. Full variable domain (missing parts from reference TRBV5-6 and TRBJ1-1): DAGVTQSPTHLIKTRGQQVTLRCSPKSGHDTVSWYQQALGQGPQFIFQYYEEEERQRGNFPDRFSGHQFPNYSSELNVNALLLGDSALYLCASSEKQGLNYLNTEAFFGQGTRLTVV.